This TCR beta chain was captured by sequencing in a study of OX40 agonist ivuxolimab in advanced cancers. Systemic immunosuppression or a history of autoimmune disease excluded patients. A remark on this clone: Its antigen is unknown.

Generated by immunoSEQ multiplex PCR, the TCRdb table keeps only in-frame clones and is missing some. The sample lists some 100,000 clones; less than 95% were seen once. In germline, CDR1 is KGHSH, CDR2 LQKENI. The CDR3 has 15 residues. The V and J ends lost 0 bases and 2 bases respectively, with 8 bases between them. Study results and limitations: In general, CD8+ T cells held more expanded clones than CD4+ did, on average. CD4+ and CD8+ T cells in blood underwent clonal expansion by week 6 at 0.1 to 3.0 mg/kg. Researchers did not establish what antigens the expanded peripheral T cells target.

The clonotype comes from an adult with an advanced solid tumor such as melanoma, head and neck, liver or kidney cancer. The sample here was CD4+ or CD8+ T cells sorted from blood, taken in a trial of the OX40 agonist ivuxolimab. This chain connects TRBV18 to TRBJ1-3; D gene ambiguous. Written as DNA, the CDR3 is TGTGCCAGCTCACCACCGCTAGCCCCTGGAAACACCATATATTTT. It is translated as CASSPPLAPGNTIYF.